This T cell receptor (beta chain) was recovered during a study of T-cell reconstitution after alpha-beta-depleted transplantation in children. The ends were cut back, 0 bases at V and 6 bases at J, with 15 bases in the middle. This CDR3 spans 15 amino acids. In germline, CDR1 is SGDLS, CDR2 YYNGEE. Preparing the TCRbeta library involved the use of unique molecular identifiers. TCRdb analysed the PCR reads with MiXCR anew, one entry per CDR3 protein. The sample yields approximately 640,000 distinct CDR3 sequences, roughly 15% seen once. At least ten counts were recorded for this clonotype. This rearrangement joins TRBV9 to TRBJ1-2; a weak D match, TRBD1 (6 bases). The source of this sequence is a human donor who donated a stem cell graft to a child with acute myeloid leukemia. The sequencing used PBMCs from the stem cell graft donor, collected from the stem cell graft. The CDR3 here is CASSVEHRVGDGYTF. Here the CDR3 DNA reads TGTGCCAGCAGCGTAGAGCACAGGGTAGGAGATGGCTACACCTTC.